This passage covers 26 T cell receptor beta chains from one sample sequenced in a study of T cells after yellow fever vaccination. In TCRdb, the 5' RACE reads were re-called with MiXCR into one record per CDR3 protein. The sample records approximately 550,000 distinct CDR3 sequences, about 19% being singletons. The specimen comprised PBMCs, sampled 15 days after the yellow fever booster vaccination. The receptors derive from a young man who received the YFV17D yellow fever vaccine.

This clonotype was seen more than once but under ten times. This chain connects TRBV9 to TRBJ2-5, with a possible D match to TRBD2 (6 bases). CDR3 length: 14 amino acids. Per germline, CDR1 SGDLS and CDR2 YYNGEE. V was trimmed by 0 bases and J by 2 bases, leaving 8 bases between them. CDR3 sequence (DNA): TGTGCCAGCAGCGTAGGCGGGGTACAAGAGACCCAGTACTTC. It codes for CASSVGGVQETQYF. Supplemented by reference TRBV9 and TRBJ2-5, the full variable domain reads DSGVTQTPKHLITATGQRVTLRCSPRSGDLSVYWYQQSLDQGLQFLIQYYNGEERAKGNILERFSAQQFPDLHSELNLSSLELGDSALYFCASSVGGVQETQYFGPGTRLLVL.

The V call is TRBV18, the J call TRBJ1-5, with D maybe TRBD1 (5 bases). V dropped 2 bases and J dropped 9 bases, with 11 bases sitting between them. The length of the CDR3 is 13 residues. Germline CDR1 KGHSH, CDR2 LQKENI. The DNA of the CDR3 is TGTGCCAGCTCACCATCGACAGATTCGCCCCAGCATTTT. Amino acids: CASSPSTDSPQHF.

This clonotype was counted only a few times. DNA of the CDR3: TGCGCCAGCAGCATACAGGACACCGGGGAGCTGTTTTTT. Translation: CASSIQDTGELFF. V is TRBV5-1 and J is TRBJ2-2; tentative D call: TRBD1 (5 bases). The V end lost 4 bases, the J end lost 3 bases, and 7 bases lay between the germline ends. CDR1 is SGHRS, CDR2 YFSETQ, per germline. This CDR3 is 13 amino acids long. Complete variable domain (other parts from reference TRBV5-1 and TRBJ2-2): KAGVTQTPRYLIKTRGQQVTLSCSPISGHRSVSWYQQTPGQGLQFLFEYFSETQRNKGNFPGRFSGRQFSNSRSEMNVSTLELGDSALYLCASSIQDTGELFFGEGSRLTVL.

Only a few counts were recorded for this clonotype. This sequence joins TRBV6-1 and TRBJ1-5; weak D call: TRBD1 (5 bases). CDR1 MNHNS and CDR2 SASEGT come from the germline V gene. V dropped 7 bases and J dropped 2 bases, with 9 bases sitting between them. The CDR3 length is 13 residues. CDR3 region: CASKGRGNQPQHF. Here the CDR3 DNA reads TGTGCCAGCAAGGGGAGGGGCAATCAGCCCCAGCATTTT.

The chain employs TRBV20-1 and TRBJ2-1; D might be TRBD2 (6 bases). The length of the CDR3 is 12 residues. Trimming took off 6 bases at V and 5 bases at J, with 11 bases between the two ends. Germline CDR1 reads DFQATT; CDR2 reads SNEGSKA (reference sequence). The CDR3 DNA sequence: TGCAGTGCCGCGACTAGGAACAATGAGCAGTTCTTC. Its protein is CSAATRNNEQFF.

V and J are TRBV7-8 and TRBJ1-1, with TRBD1 matching over 11 bases. This CDR3 has 16 residues. The V segment lost 4 bases and the J segment 11 bases; nucleotides outside the gene matches: 15. Looked up from germline, CDR1 is SGHVS and CDR2 is FQNEAQ. This chain's CDR3 is CASSSTTLGQGASAFF. The CDR3 nucleotides are TGTGCCAGCAGCTCGACGACTCTCGGACAGGGGGCGTCGGCTTTCTTT.

This clonotype turned up a few times. J is TRBJ1-3 and V is TRBV20-1, with TRBD1 as a possible D gene (5 bases). Germline lookup yields CDR1 DFQATT and CDR2 SNEGSKA (reference sequence). The CDR3 is 14 amino acids. Trimming cost V 6 bases and J 3 bases, with 15 bases left between them. CDR3 sequence (DNA): TGCAGTGCCCCCGCCCGGGGCGTTGGAAACACCATATATTTT. Amino acid sequence: CSAPARGVGNTIYF.

The chain employs TRBV7-6 and TRBJ2-1, with D uncertain. This CDR3 spans 15 amino acids. Trimming shortened V by 5 bases and J by 3 bases, and 14 bases separated the two germline ends. Germline-derived CDR1 and CDR2 are SGHVS and FNYEAQ. For the CDR3, the DNA is TGTGCCAGCAGCCCCCGAGACCCTAACTACAATGAGCAGTTCTTC. Its protein is CASSPRDPNYNEQFF. The whole variable domain, remainder taken from reference TRBV7-6 and TRBJ2-1, is GAGVSQSPRYKVTKRGQDVALRCDPISGHVSLYWYRQALGQGPEFLTYFNYEAQQDKSGLPNDRFSAERPEGSISTLTIQRTEQRDSAMYRCASSPRDPNYNEQFFGPGTRLTVL.

The CDR3 sequence: CASSWRGATDTQYF. The CDR3 region has the DNA TGTGCCAGCAGCTGGCGGGGGGCCACAGATACGCAGTATTTT. The chain carries TRBV7-2 and TRBJ2-3, with 8 bases aligning to TRBD2. Germline CDR1 and CDR2: SGHTA and FQGNSA. The CDR3 has 14 amino acids. With V trimmed by 4 bases and J by 2 bases, 2 bases remained unmatched.

The chain links TRBV14 to TRBJ2-2; tentatively, D is TRBD1 or TRBD2 (5 bases each). In germline, CDR1 is SGHDN, CDR2 FVKESK. Trimming cost V 0 bases and J 7 bases, with 9 bases left between them. This CDR3 contains 14 residues. The CDR3 loop reads CASSQDWGSGELFF. DNA for the CDR3: TGTGCCAGCAGCCAAGATTGGGGGAGCGGGGAGCTGTTTTTT.

To note about this clonotype: Relative to the germline gene, one junction end is altered; a read error may explain this. The V call is TRBV20-1, the J call TRBJ2-7; TRBD2 matches 8 bases. Germline V CDR1 and CDR2: DFQATT, SNEGSKA (reference sequence). This CDR3 is built from 16 residues. The CDR3 sequence: CCARASGRGELYEQYF. The CDR3 DNA follows: TGCTGTGCTAGAGCCAGCGGGAGAGGGGAACTCTACGAGCAGTACTTC.

This chain joins TRBV5-4 and TRBJ2-7; 10 bases match TRBD2. In germline, CDR1 is SGHNT, CDR2 YYREEE (reference sequence). CDR3 length: 15 amino acids. V shed 3 bases and J 2 bases; nucleotides not matched to a gene: 5. CDR3 nucleotide sequence: TGTGCCAGCAGCTCTAGCGGGAGCAAAACCTACGAGCAGTACTTC. Protein: CASSSSGSKTYEQYF.

CDR3 sequence reads: CASSLKRNQETQYF. CDR3 sequence (DNA): TGTGCCAGCAGCTTAAAACGGAACCAAGAGACCCAGTACTTC. J is TRBJ2-5 and V is TRBV7-9; D gene unclear. The CDR3 is made up of 14 amino acids. V was cut by 2 bases and J by 0 bases, with 7 bases left in between. CDR1 and CDR2 from the germline V gene are SEHNR and FQNEAQ (reference sequence).

The V call is TRBV7-8, the J call TRBJ2-7; 11 bases align to TRBD1. The CDR3 spans 17 residues. The ends lost 1 base at V and 4 bases at J; junction bases unmatched: 9. Germline assignment: CDR1 SGHVS and CDR2 FQNEAQ. For the CDR3, the DNA is TGTGCCAGCAGCTTAGGGACAGGGGGCTTCGGGACATACGAGCAGTACTTC. It translates to CASSLGTGGFGTYEQYF.

The rearrangement joins TRBV29-1 to TRBJ2-7; 10 bases map to TRBD2. From germline, CDR1 is SQVTM and CDR2 ANQGSEA. Trimming cost V 4 bases and J 2 bases; bases outside gene matches: 11. The CDR3 loop spans 16 amino acids. CDR3 sequence reads: CSVARRLAGAPYEQYF. The CDR3, as DNA: TGCAGCGTTGCGAGGAGGCTAGCGGGAGCACCCTACGAGCAGTACTTC.

V usage is TRBV7-9 and J usage is TRBJ2-7, with TRBD2 matching over 16 bases. The CDR3 is 16 amino acids. The V gene end was trimmed by 5 bases and the J gene end by 2 bases; junction bases not matched to a gene: 3. CDR1 is SEHNR, CDR2 FQNEAQ, per germline (reference sequence). CDR3: CASSEGLAGGTYEQYF. Here the CDR3 DNA reads TGTGCCAGCAGCGAGGGACTAGCGGGAGGGACCTACGAGCAGTACTTC.

A few counts support this clonotype. The chain carries TRBV7-7 and TRBJ2-5; D gene unclear. The germline gives CDR1 SSHAT, CDR2 FNYEAQ (reference sequence). The CDR3 is made up of 15 amino acids. V lost 1 base and J lost 5, with 14 bases in between. The CDR3 sequence is CASSLGHGVAETQYF. The CDR3, as DNA: TGTGCCAGCAGCTTAGGACATGGGGTTGCGGAGACCCAGTACTTC.

This clonotype came up a few times. The chain has TRBV21-1 and TRBJ2-5; TRBD1 is the table's D call and was not checked against the DNA. TRBV21-1 counts as a pseudogene. The CDR3 has 15 residues. Written as DNA, the CDR3 is TGTGCCAGCGCAAGGGGACAGGGGGTATCGGAGACCCAGTACTTC. It is translated as CASARGQGVSETQYF.

This clonotype has at least ten counts. The chain links TRBV7-2 to TRBJ2-3; no reliable D call. Germline CDR1 SGHTA, CDR2 FQGNSA. The V end was cut by 4 bases, the J end by 3 bases, with 14 bases between. The CDR3 spans 15 residues. The CDR3 here is CASSSGQRTTDTQYF. The CDR3 coding sequence is TGTGCCAGCAGCTCCGGTCAACGCACGACAGATACGCAGTATTTT. The full variable domain, with the rest looked up from reference TRBV7-2 and TRBJ2-3, is GAGVSQSPSNKVTEKGKDVELRCDPISGHTALYWYRQSLGQGLEFLIYFQGNSAPDKSGLPSDRFSAERTGGSVSTLTIQRTQQEDSAVYLCASSSGQRTTDTQYFGPGTRLTVL.

The chain has TRBV5-1 and TRBJ2-1, with 9 nucleotides matching TRBD1. Looked up from germline, CDR1 is SGHRS and CDR2 is YFSETQ. The CDR3 length is 16 residues. J lost 9 bases, V lost 5 bases, and 15 bases had no gene match. CDR3 amino acids: CASRPVTGGGIGEQFF. As DNA, the CDR3 is TGCGCCAGCAGGCCAGTAACAGGGGGCGGGATTGGTGAGCAGTTCTTC.

The J gene is TRBJ2-7, the V gene TRBV24-1; 7 bases are shared with TRBD1. The CDR3 length is 15 residues. V shed 2 bases, J shed 2 bases, and the junction held 5 bases outside the gene matches. Germline V lookup: CDR1 KGHDR, CDR2 SFDVKD. CDR3 in amino acids: CATSDSSGQTYEQYF. CDR3 coding DNA: TGTGCCACCAGTGATTCCTCGGGACAGACCTACGAGCAGTACTTC.

This clonotype showed up just a few times. V usage is TRBV20-1 and J usage is TRBJ2-4; 9 bases agree with TRBD1. Germline lookup yields CDR1 DFQATT and CDR2 SNEGSKA (reference sequence). The V segment lost 3 bases and the J segment 8 bases; nucleotides outside the gene matches: 5. This CDR3 has 13 amino acids. CDR3 amino acids: CSARDRGIDIQYF. As DNA, the CDR3 is TGCAGTGCTAGGGACAGGGGAATTGACATTCAGTACTTC.

This clonotype was seen more than once but under ten times. The chain joins TRBV4-3 to TRBJ2-7, with D possibly matching TRBD2 (5 bases). Germline values: CDR1 LGHNA, CDR2 YSLEER. Trimming left V 0 bases short and J 3 bases short, with 9 bases between. The CDR3 sequence is 14 residues long. CDR3 amino acids: CASSQESSGYEQYF. CDR3 DNA: TGCGCCAGCAGCCAAGAGTCCAGCGGCTACGAGCAGTACTTC.

This clonotype appeared a few times. This chain links TRBV9 with TRBJ2-3; TRBD2 might be the D (6 bases). The CDR3 is 15 residues long. Germline values: CDR1 SGDLS, CDR2 YYNGEE. V dropped 0 bases and J dropped 5 bases, with 13 bases sitting between them. CDR3 protein: CASSVEWRGGDTQYF. Written as DNA, the CDR3 is TGTGCCAGCAGCGTAGAGTGGCGGGGCGGAGATACGCAGTATTTT.

The rearrangement uses TRBV28 and TRBJ1-6, with 7 bases identical to TRBD1. V shed 5 bases, J shed 2 bases, and the junction held 6 bases outside the gene matches. Germline values: CDR1 MDHEN, CDR2 SYDVKM. This CDR3 is built from 16 residues. CDR3: CASSPQGGPYNSPLHF. CDR3 nucleotide sequence: TGTGCCAGCAGTCCCCAGGGGGGTCCCTATAATTCACCCCTCCACTTT.

The chain carries TRBV27 and TRBJ1-6; 8 bases map to TRBD1. Germline CDR1 is MNHEY and CDR2 is SMNVEV (reference sequence). Losses at the gene ends were 5 bases for V and 9 bases for J; bases not matched to a gene: 6. The CDR3 contains 14 residues. The CDR3 here is CASSHGQGGSPLHF. CDR3 bases: TGTGCCAGCAGTCACGGACAGGGAGGTTCACCCCTCCACTTT.